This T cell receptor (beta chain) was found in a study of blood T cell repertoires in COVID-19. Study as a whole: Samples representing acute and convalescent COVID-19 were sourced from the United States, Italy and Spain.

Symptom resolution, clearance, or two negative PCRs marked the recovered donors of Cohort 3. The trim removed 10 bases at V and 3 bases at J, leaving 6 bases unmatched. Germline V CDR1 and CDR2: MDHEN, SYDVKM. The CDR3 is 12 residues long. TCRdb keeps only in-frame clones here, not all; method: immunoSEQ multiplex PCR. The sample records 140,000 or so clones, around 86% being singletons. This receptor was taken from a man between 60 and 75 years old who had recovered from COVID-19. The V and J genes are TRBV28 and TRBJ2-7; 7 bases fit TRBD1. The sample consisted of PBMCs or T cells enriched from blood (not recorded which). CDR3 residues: CAIRGQLYEQYF. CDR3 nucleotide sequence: TGTGCCATACGGGGACAGCTCTACGAGCAGTACTTC. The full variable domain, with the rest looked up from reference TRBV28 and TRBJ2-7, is DVKVTQSSRYLVKRTGEKVFLECVQDMDHENMFWYRQDPGLGLRLIYFSYDVKMKEKGDIPEGYSVSREKKERFSLILESASTNQTSMYLCAIRGQLYEQYFGPGTRLTVT.